Each of the 18 T cell receptor beta chains below was sequenced from the same sample in a study of T cell repertoires in cytomegalovirus infection. For these receptors, no antigen is known. Each CDR3 protein gets one entry after TCRdb re-called the reads with MiXCR. The repertoire includes about 890,000 distinct CDR3 sequences, roughly 31% of them detected once, and roughly 13% sits in the top ten. The sample consisted of cultured CD8+ T cells from PBMCs, taken from culture after CMV antigen stimulation. The receptors originated from a human donor in good health (CMV status not recorded). Some clones in this sample may be carry-over from other donors' samples.

The chain carries TRBV7-9 and TRBJ2-1, with 8 bases that match TRBD1. CDR1 is SEHNR and CDR2 is FQNEAQ in the germline V gene (reference sequence). The CDR3 is 19 amino acids. With V trimmed by 1 base and J by 4 bases, 15 bases remained unmatched. In DNA form, the CDR3 reads TGTGCCAGCAGCTTAGATGACAGGGGCGAACTGAGAGTGTACAATGAGCAGTTCTTC. Its translation: CASSLDDRGELRVYNEQFF.

This clonotype was seen only a few times. The genes are TRBV7-6 and TRBJ2-5; D gene ambiguous. Trimming pared 0 bases from V and 2 bases from J, leaving 10 bases between. Germline V gives CDR1 SGHVS, CDR2 FNYEAQ. The CDR3 sequence is 15 residues long. CDR3 bases: TGTGCCAGCAGCTTAGCTTCCGGGTATCAAGAGACCCAGTACTTC. Its translation is CASSLASGYQETQYF.

This chain uses TRBV10-3 with TRBJ1-6; 10 nucleotides line up with TRBD1. CDR1 ENHRY and CDR2 SYGVKD come from the germline V gene. The CDR3 consists of 14 residues. With 7 bases clipped from V and 9 bases from J, the junction kept 6 bases outside the gene matches. The CDR3 protein is CAINPGQGFSPLHF. CDR3 bases: TGTGCCATCAATCCGGGACAGGGGTTTTCACCCCTCCACTTT.

This clonotype was counted between two and nine times. This chain connects TRBV2 to TRBJ2-1; possibly TRBD1 for D (6 bases). V shed 3 bases and J shed 0 bases, with 15 bases lying between them. The germline V gene has CDR1 SNHLY and CDR2 FYNNEI. This CDR3 spans 17 amino acids. The CDR3 region is CASSDRGGRSSYNEQFF. In DNA, the CDR3 is TGTGCCAGCAGTGACAGGGGCGGGCGTAGCTCCTACAATGAGCAGTTCTTC.

The CDR3 here is CANTPLAGGADTQYF. The CDR3 bases are TGTGCCAACACCCCACTAGCGGGGGGCGCAGATACGCAGTATTTT. The chain uses TRBV7-9 and TRBJ2-3; 12 nucleotides agree with TRBD2. Unmatched junction bases numbered 9, after V lost 10 bases and J lost 4 bases. Looked up from germline, CDR1 is SEHNR and CDR2 is FQNEAQ (reference sequence). This CDR3 has 15 residues.

The J gene is TRBJ2-1, the V gene TRBV4-3; possible D gene TRBD1, 6 bases. V was trimmed by 0 bases and J by 5 bases, leaving 11 bases between them. The length of the CDR3 is 15 residues. Germline V CDR1 and CDR2: LGHNA, YSLEER. This CDR3 is CASSQEQGIHNEQFF. As DNA, the CDR3 is TGCGCCAGCAGCCAAGAACAGGGAATCCACAATGAGCAGTTCTTC.

The chain links TRBV9 to TRBJ2-6; D unresolved. From germline, CDR1 is SGDLS and CDR2 YYNGEE. CDR3 length: 16 residues. Trimming shortened V by 0 bases and J by 2 bases, and 9 bases separated the two germline ends. The CDR3 here is CASSVGVLAGANVLTF. In DNA form, the CDR3 reads TGTGCCAGCAGCGTAGGGGTTCTGGCTGGGGCCAACGTCCTGACTTTC.

The rearrangement uses TRBV9 and TRBJ2-1, with 7 positions matching TRBD2. Germline V gives CDR1 SGDLS, CDR2 YYNGEE. CDR3 size: 16 residues. Trimming removed 0 bases from V and 2 bases from J; junction bases left unmatched: 5. The CDR3 protein is CASSVDGGGPYNEQFF. The DNA of the CDR3 is TGTGCCAGCAGCGTAGATGGCGGGGGACCCTACAATGAGCAGTTCTTC.

The chain employs TRBV9 and TRBJ1-2; D not certain. This CDR3 spans 16 amino acids. V was shortened by 6 bases and J by 3 bases, with 21 bases between the two germline ends. Germline CDR1 SGDLS, CDR2 YYNGEE. In DNA, the CDR3 is TGTGCCAGCAAGGGTGGATCCCCAGGTGGGGACTATGGCTACACCTTC. Amino acids: CASKGGSPGGDYGYTF.

J is TRBJ2-7 and V is TRBV7-6, with 10 positions matching TRBD2. The CDR3 has 19 amino acids. CDR1 is SGHVS, CDR2 FNYEAQ, per germline. Losses at the gene ends were 2 bases for V and 1 base for J; bases not matched to a gene: 14. CDR3 sequence: CASSLNFGSGGAGSYEQYF. Written as DNA, the CDR3 is TGTGCCAGCAGCTTAAATTTCGGAAGCGGGGGGGCAGGGTCCTACGAGCAGTACTTC. Based on the CDR3 plus reference TRBV7-6 and TRBJ2-7, the full variable domain is GAGVSQSPRYKVTKRGQDVALRCDPISGHVSLYWYRQALGQGPEFLTYFNYEAQQDKSGLPNDRFSAERPEGSISTLTIQRTEQRDSAMYRCASSLNFGSGGAGSYEQYFGPGTRLTVT.

The chain carries TRBV7-6 and TRBJ1-1, with D possibly matching TRBD1 (5 bases). V shed 5 bases and J shed 0 bases, with 13 bases lying between them. The CDR3 runs 15 residues. Germline CDR1 is SGHVS and CDR2 is FNYEAQ. As DNA, the CDR3 is TGTGCCAGCAGCAATGGGGCTGGGATGAACACTGAAGCTTTCTTT. It specifies CASSNGAGMNTEAFF.

This clonotype has more than one count but fewer than ten. The chain has TRBV5-1 and TRBJ1-1; the D gene is possibly TRBD1 (5 bases). Germline V gene lookup returns CDR1 SGHRS and CDR2 YFSETQ. V lost 6 bases and J lost 1, with 19 bases in between. The CDR3 covers 16 residues. The CDR3 loop is CASTTLPGSWNTEAFF. In DNA, the CDR3 is TGCGCCAGCACCACATTACCAGGGAGCTGGAACACTGAAGCTTTCTTT.

Only a few counts were recorded for this clonotype. V usage is TRBV27 and J usage is TRBJ1-3; D perhaps matches TRBD1 (6 bases). The CDR3 has 15 amino acids. The germline CDR1 and CDR2 sequences are MNHEY and SMNVEV (reference sequence). Trimming pared 4 bases from V and 4 bases from J, leaving 14 bases between. The DNA of the CDR3 is TGTGCCAGCAGTTCTCTGGGACAAATAGGAAACACCATATATTTT. Its protein product is CASSSLGQIGNTIYF.

This clonotype was recorded once. This CDR3 reads CASSQDLRDTQETQYF. CDR3 sequence (DNA): TGCGCCAGCAGCCAAGATCTCCGGGACACACAAGAGACCCAGTACTTC. The J gene is TRBJ2-5, the V gene TRBV4-3; D perhaps matches TRBD1 (6 bases). This CDR3 has 16 residues. Between the trimmed V and J ends, which lost 0 bases and 2 bases, there was a span of 13 bases. Per germline, CDR1 LGHNA and CDR2 YSLEER.

The chain combines TRBV5-5 with TRBJ1-1, with a weak D call TRBD1 (5 bases). Germline CDR1 reads SGHKS; CDR2 reads YYEKEE (reference sequence). V shed 4 bases and J shed 6 bases, with 16 bases lying between them. The CDR3 length is 14 residues. In DNA, the CDR3 is TGTGCCAGCAGCGAGGTCGGGGGAACGGCTGAAGCTTTCTTT. Protein sequence: CASSEVGGTAEAFF.

This clonotype was recorded many times. This rearrangement joins TRBV7-9 to TRBJ2-1; D unresolved. Germline CDR1 and CDR2: SEHNR and FQNEAQ (reference sequence). V was pared by 0 bases and J by 3 bases, with 6 bases between. There are 14 residues in the CDR3. The CDR3 nucleotides are TGTGCCAGCAGCTTAGCGGGGTTCTACAATGAGCAGTTCTTC. This sequence encodes CASSLAGFYNEQFF.

This chain links TRBV2 with TRBJ2-7; TRBD2 might be the D (5 bases). This CDR3 has 14 amino acids. Germline values: CDR1 SNHLY, CDR2 FYNNEI. V gave up 6 bases and J gave up 0 bases, with 12 bases separating them. Here the CDR3 reads CASRGDGISYEQYV. The DNA for the CDR3 is TGTGCCAGCAGGGGAGACGGTATCTCCTACGAGCAGTACGTC.

This clonotype showed up just a few times. The chain combines TRBV11-2 with TRBJ2-3; 9 nucleotides line up with TRBD2. The CDR3 extends over 17 amino acids. V shed 0 bases, J shed 6 bases, and the junction held 10 bases outside the gene matches. Germline V gene sequence: CDR1 SGHAT, CDR2 FQNNGV. CDR3 protein: CASSLDEAGGPLDTQYF. The DNA of the CDR3 is TGTGCCAGCAGCTTAGATGAAGCGGGGGGCCCTCTGGATACGCAGTATTTT.